This entry lists 18 T cell receptor beta chains sequenced from one sample in a study of control samples from healthy donors and cancer patients. Assay: immunoSEQ multiplex PCR; the TCRdb copy retains only in-frame clones and omits some. This sample has tens of thousands of clones, with 94% found just once. Specimen: blood. Receptors were obtained from a woman between 18 and 29 years old in good health.

The count of this clone is one. The chain recombines TRBV5-4 with TRBJ2-4; possibly TRBD1 or TRBD2 for D (6 bases each). Per germline, CDR1 SGHNT and CDR2 YYREEE (reference sequence). The length of the CDR3 is 14 residues. Trimming took off 6 bases at V and 9 bases at J, with 19 bases between the two ends. CDR3 sequence (DNA): TGTGCCAGCAACAAAGGGGGGCCCTCTGCCATTCAGTACTTC. Translated: CASNKGGPSAIQYF.

The chain recombines TRBV5-1 with TRBJ2-3; TRBD2 agrees at 9 bases. Germline V lookup: CDR1 SGHRS, CDR2 YFSETQ. The CDR3 sequence is 15 residues long. After removal of 5 bases from V and 2 bases from J, the junction contained 6 bases not matched to a gene. CDR3 amino acids: CASSTLAGPTDTQYF. CDR3 DNA: TGCGCCAGCAGTACCCTAGCGGGGCCCACAGATACGCAGTATTTT.

This clone was counted once. The chain employs TRBV7-2 and TRBJ2-1; D uncertain. The V end was cut by 1 base, the J end by 7 bases, with 14 bases between. This CDR3 contains 15 residues. Germline CDR1 SGHTA, CDR2 FQGNSA. The CDR3 nucleotides read TGTGCCAGCAGCTTAGGCCCCGATTCGATGAATGAGCAGTTCTTC. It is translated as CASSLGPDSMNEQFF. The full variable domain, completed using reference TRBV7-2 and TRBJ2-1, is GAGVSQSPSNKVTEKGKDVELRCDPISGHTALYWYRQSLGQGLEFLIYFQGNSAPDKSGLPSDRFSAERTGGSVSTLTIQRTQQEDSAVYLCASSLGPDSMNEQFFGPGTRLTVL.

The count of this clone is one. This chain uses TRBV12-3 or TRBV12-4 with TRBJ1-1; the D is unclear. The length of the CDR3 is 13 residues. V lost 2 bases to trimming and J lost 1 base, with 5 bases between them. The CDR3 spells CASSLRQNTEAFF. The CDR3 DNA reads as TGTGCCAGCAGTTTAAGGCAGAACACTGAAGCTTTCTTT.

The rearrangement uses TRBV6-6 and TRBJ2-1; TRBD2 aligns across 9 bases. CDR1 is MNHNY and CDR2 is SVGAGI in the germline V gene (reference sequence). Losses at the gene ends were 6 bases for V and 3 bases for J; bases not matched to a gene: 3. CDR3 length equals 14 residues. CDR3 nucleotides: TGTGCCAGCAGACGGACTAGCGACTACAATGAGCAGTTCTTC. Translated: CASRRTSDYNEQFF.

The chain is built from TRBV29-1 and TRBJ2-1; no clear D. CDR3 length: 10 residues. Trimming stripped 6 bases from V and 10 bases from J, with 10 bases between. The germline V gene encodes CDR1 SQVTM and CDR2 ANQGSEA. CDR3 residues: CSVNTKEQFF. CDR3 bases: TGCAGCGTAAACACCAAAGAGCAGTTCTTC.

V gene TRBV18 combines with J gene TRBJ1-1; 9 nucleotides agree with TRBD1. With 7 bases clipped from V and 4 bases from J, the junction kept 10 bases outside the gene matches. This CDR3 comprises 15 residues. CDR1 KGHSH and CDR2 LQKENI come from the germline V gene. CDR3 in DNA: TGTGCCAGCTTGCGGGACAGGGATATCGTCACTGAAGCTTTCTTT. Translation: CASLRDRDIVTEAFF.

The chain combines TRBV6-5 with TRBJ1-5; TRBD1 might be the D (5 bases). V was cut by 8 bases and J by 5 bases, with 10 bases left in between. This CDR3 region has 12 residues. Per germline, CDR1 MNHEY and CDR2 SVGAGI. Here the CDR3 reads CASLGDDQPQHF. CDR3 nucleotides: TGTGCCAGCTTAGGGGACGATCAGCCCCAGCATTTT.

The genes are TRBV28 and TRBJ2-7; 8 positions agree with TRBD1. With 4 bases clipped from V and 5 bases from J, the junction kept 7 bases outside the gene matches. CDR3 length equals 14 residues. The germline CDR1 and CDR2 sequences are MDHEN and SYDVKM. CDR3: CASSSRTGWDEQYF. The CDR3 nucleotides read TGTGCCAGCAGTTCCCGGACAGGGTGGGACGAGCAGTACTTC.

As for this clone: Other DNA sequences within the sample encode an identical CDR3. The chain couples TRBV5-4 to TRBJ1-1; D is uncertain. This CDR3 comprises 13 residues. The V gene's germline CDR1 is SGHNT and CDR2 YYREEE (reference sequence). The ends were cut back, 0 bases at V and 4 bases at J, with 7 bases in the middle. The chain's CDR3 is CASSLGGVTEAFF. Written as DNA, the CDR3 is TGTGCCAGCAGCTTGGGGGGAGTCACTGAAGCTTTCTTT.

This clone was counted a single time. V and J are TRBV3-1 (or the pseudogene TRBV3-2) and TRBJ1-5, with 9 bases that match TRBD1. Unmatched junction bases numbered 7, after V lost 0 bases and J lost 4 bases. The V gene's germline CDR1 is LGHDT and CDR2 YNNKEL (reference sequence). The CDR3 is 17 amino acids. CDR3 DNA: TGTGCCAGCAGCCAAGATCTGGGACAGGGCCTTAATCAGCCCCAGCATTTT. It codes for CASSQDLGQGLNQPQHF.

The V call is TRBV29-1, the J call TRBJ1-1, with 10 bases identical to TRBD1. The CDR3 is 13 residues long. Germline CDR1 is SQVTM and CDR2 is ANQGSEA. Trimming at V came to 7 bases and at J to 4 bases, leaving 6 bases not matched to a gene. The CDR3, as DNA: TGCAGCGGGACAGGGGGGAGTCTCACTGAAGCTTTCTTT. Its translation: CSGTGGSLTEAFF.

The V gene is TRBV4-2, the J gene TRBJ2-6; no firm D call. The V and J ends lost 0 bases and 3 bases respectively, with 15 bases between them. In germline, CDR1 is LGHNA, CDR2 YNFKEQ. CDR3 length equals 18 residues. The CDR3 spells CASSQDSPQHLGANVLTF. The DNA of the CDR3 is TGTGCCAGCAGCCAAGACAGCCCCCAGCATCTTGGGGCCAACGTCCTGACTTTC.

This clone was seen only once. J is TRBJ2-1 and V is TRBV5-1, with D hard to call. Germline V gene lookup returns CDR1 SGHRS and CDR2 YFSETQ. The V gene lost 0 bases and the J gene lost 7 bases, with 14 bases spanning the gap. This CDR3 comprises 15 residues. The CDR3 sequence: CASSLASLGKNEQFF. CDR3 bases: TGCGCCAGCAGCTTGGCCTCGCTGGGGAAGAATGAGCAGTTCTTC.

The chain has TRBV21-1 and TRBJ2-1; TRBD2, as called in the table, went unchecked against the DNA. TRBV21-1 is marked as a pseudogene. This CDR3 has 17 amino acids. CDR3 in amino acids: CASSKGGIAGGYNEQFF. The CDR3 bases are TGTGCCAGCAGCAAAGGCGGGATAGCGGGGGGTTACAATGAGCAGTTCTTC.

The rearrangement links TRBV5-1 to TRBJ2-1, with 10 bases identical to TRBD2. Germline-derived CDR1 and CDR2 are SGHRS and YFSETQ. CDR3 length equals 18 residues. V gave up 3 bases and J gave up 6 bases; unmatched junction bases: 15. CDR3 sequence: CASSSLLGGTSAGNEQFF. In DNA, the CDR3 is TGCGCCAGCAGCTCCCTTTTGGGAGGGACTAGCGCGGGCAATGAGCAGTTCTTC.

The CDR3 region is CASSSPTGAGYEQYF. The CDR3 DNA is TGTGCCAGCAGCTCCCCTACAGGGGCTGGGTACGAGCAGTACTTC. The chain carries TRBV7-9 and TRBJ2-7; 7 bases agree with TRBD1. Germline V gene sequence: CDR1 SEHNR, CDR2 FQNEAQ (reference sequence). V shed 4 bases, J shed 4 bases, and the junction held 10 bases outside the gene matches. The CDR3 is 15 residues long.

The rearrangement joins TRBV9 to TRBJ1-6; TRBD1 matches at 10 bases. Germline CDR1 and CDR2: SGDLS and YYNGEE. Unmatched junction bases numbered 4, after V lost 3 bases and J lost 10 bases. The CDR3 length is 14 residues. CDR3 DNA: TGTGCCAGCAGCGGACGGGACAGGGGATCACCCCTCCACTTT. The encoded protein is CASSGRDRGSPLHF. Full variable domain (rest looked up from reference TRBV9 and TRBJ1-6): DSGVTQTPKHLITATGQRVTLRCSPRSGDLSVYWYQQSLDQGLQFLIQYYNGEERAKGNILERFSAQQFPDLHSELNLSSLELGDSALYFCASSGRDRGSPLHFGNGTRLTVT.